This entry lists 32 T cell receptor beta chains sequenced from one sample in a study of T cells in Graves' hyperthyroidism and ophthalmopathy. The CDR3 regions of TCR beta were amplified from RNA transcripts. TCR CDR3 regions were first amplified by RT-PCR with HTBI primers. MiXCR, applied by TCRdb to the multiplex PCR reads, yields one record per CDR3 protein. The table records approximately 300,000 distinct CDR3 sequences, approximately 19% of them present only once. The sample consisted of blood. The receptors here all came from a man aged 45-65 years with Graves' ophthalmopathy.

The CDR3 here is CASSLALLTTDTQYF. CDR3 coding DNA: TGTGCCAGCAGCTTAGCGCTCTTAACCACAGATACGCAGTATTTT. This chain connects TRBV7-9 to TRBJ2-3; D call uncertain. Trimming stripped 0 bases from V and 2 bases from J, with 9 bases between. CDR1 and CDR2 from the germline V gene are SEHNR and FQNEAQ (reference sequence). This CDR3 is 15 amino acids long.

This clonotype was recorded many times. The chain employs TRBV30 and TRBJ2-4; TRBD1 agrees at 8 bases. This CDR3 comprises 15 residues. J gave up 1 base and V 3 bases, and 5 bases lay outside the gene matches. In germline, CDR1 is GTSNPN, CDR2 SVGIG (reference sequence). CDR3 protein: CAWRGQGAAKNIQYF. CDR3 sequence (DNA): TGTGCCTGGAGGGGCCAGGGGGCGGCCAAAAACATTCAGTACTTC.

As regards this clonotype: At one end, the junction sequence differs from germline, possibly due to a read error. V and J are TRBV7-9 and TRBJ2-1, with a tentative D call TRBD2 (6 bases). Germline V lookup: CDR1 SEHNR, CDR2 FQNEAQ (reference sequence). The CDR3 is 13 residues long. The CDR3 DNA reads TGTGCCGGCAGCTTAGCTGTAACTAGCGAGCAGTTCTTC. It is translated as CAGSLAVTSEQFF.

This clonotype has only a few counts. The rearrangement joins TRBV19 to TRBJ1-5, with D hard to call. CDR1 is LNHDA and CDR2 is SQIVND in the germline V gene (reference sequence). There are 15 residues in the CDR3. The V gene lost 5 bases and the J gene lost 7 bases, with 18 bases spanning the gap. CDR3 in amino acids: CASSGPSRAGQPQHF. The CDR3 DNA reads TGTGCCAGTAGTGGCCCCTCCCGAGCGGGGCAGCCCCAGCATTTT.

This clonotype has just a few counts. J is TRBJ2-3 and V is TRBV10-3, with TRBD1 matching over 7 bases. Germline loops: CDR1 ENHRY, CDR2 SYGVKD. This CDR3 comprises 12 residues. The junction had 0 bases not matched to a gene; V was cut back by 4 bases and J by 5 bases. The CDR3 region has the DNA TGTGCCATCAGTGGACAGGGAGATACGCAGTATTTT. Translation gives CAISGQGDTQYF.

In this sample, this clonotype turned up many times. The CDR3 DNA follows: TGCAGCGTTCCCGAACCGGACCCCCGTTTAGGAGCTTTCTTT. Translated: CSVPEPDPRLGAFF. This chain joins TRBV29-1 and TRBJ1-1; D not certain. CDR3 length: 14 residues. Trimming took off 5 bases at V and 10 bases at J, with 23 bases between the two ends. CDR1 is SQVTM and CDR2 is ANQGSEA in the germline V gene.

This clonotype was found many times. The chain links TRBV30 to TRBJ1-5; D gene unclear. The CDR3 totals 13 residues. CDR1 and CDR2 from the germline V gene are GTSNPN and SVGIG (reference sequence). Trimming pared 0 bases from V and 0 bases from J, leaving 3 bases between. The CDR3: CAWSVLSNQPQHF. CDR3 nucleotides: TGTGCCTGGAGTGTACTTAGCAATCAGCCCCAGCATTTT. Using reference TRBV30 and TRBJ1-5 for the parts outside the CDR3, the full variable domain is SQTIHQWPATLVQPVGSPLSLECTVEGTSNPNLYWYRQAAGRGLQLLFYSVGIGQISSEVPQNLSASRPQDRQFILSSKKLLLSDSGFYLCAWSVLSNQPQHFGDGTRLSIL.

This clonotype was picked up many times. The rearrangement uses TRBV28 and TRBJ2-7; TRBD1 aligns across 8 bases. V lost 4 bases to trimming and J lost 2 bases; unmatched junction nucleotides: 7. Germline CDR1 is MDHEN and CDR2 is SYDVKM. The CDR3 covers 15 residues. CDR3 in amino acids: CASSSDRGWAYEQYF. DNA for the CDR3: TGTGCCAGCAGTTCAGACAGGGGTTGGGCCTACGAGCAGTACTTC.

This clonotype was counted at least ten times. The V call is TRBV3-1, the J call TRBJ1-6, with TRBD1 matching over 7 bases. The CDR3 has 16 residues. Germline V gene lookup returns CDR1 LGHDT and CDR2 YNNKEL (reference sequence). V lost 6 bases and J lost 7; bases outside the gene matches: 12. This chain's CDR3 is CASSLGQARGNSPLHF. The CDR3 DNA follows: TGTGCCAGCAGTTTAGGACAGGCAAGGGGGAATTCACCCCTCCACTTT.

This clonotype has just a few counts. This chain links TRBV6-2 or TRBV6-3 with TRBJ2-5; D unclear. Deletions cut 2 bases from V and 5 bases from J, with 9 bases between. Germline V gene data show CDR1 as MNHEY and CDR2 as SVGEGT. The CDR3 consists of 13 residues. The CDR3: CASSYAARETQYF. CDR3 sequence (DNA): TGTGCCAGCAGTTACGCCGCTCGGGAGACCCAGTACTTC.

The chain is built from TRBV29-1 and TRBJ2-6; 9 bases line up with TRBD1. The ends lost 6 bases at V and 0 bases at J; junction bases unmatched: 3. Germline values: CDR1 SQVTM, CDR2 ANQGSEA. CDR3 size: 15 residues. CDR3 in amino acids: CSVGTGNSGANVLTF. The CDR3 nucleotides are TGCAGCGTGGGGACAGGGAACTCTGGGGCCAACGTCCTGACTTTC.

The chain combines TRBV30 with TRBJ1-2, with 7 bases aligning to TRBD1. With 0 bases clipped from V and 8 bases from J, the junction kept 9 bases outside the gene matches. This CDR3 is 14 amino acids long. Germline CDR1 is GTSNPN and CDR2 is SVGIG (reference sequence). CDR3 loop: CAWSVNRGYRGYTF. The CDR3 DNA reads TGTGCCTGGAGTGTTAACAGGGGATATAGGGGCTACACCTTC.

The chain couples TRBV13 to TRBJ2-7, with TRBD1 matching over 8 bases. Germline V lookup: CDR1 PRHDT, CDR2 FYEKMQ (reference sequence). Trimming removed 5 bases from V and 1 base from J; junction bases left unmatched: 4. The CDR3 contains 14 residues. The CDR3 DNA sequence: TGTGCCAGCAGCGCGACAGGGGAGTCCTACGAGCAGTACTTC. Protein: CASSATGESYEQYF.

The sample holds a few counts of this clonotype. V usage is TRBV19 and J usage is TRBJ1-1; 7 bases align to TRBD1. CDR3 size: 15 residues. V shed 4 bases and J 0 bases; nucleotides not matched to a gene: 5. Germline CDR1 LNHDA, CDR2 SQIVND (reference sequence). As DNA, the CDR3 is TGTGCCAGTAGTAAGGGACAGACCATGAACACTGAAGCTTTCTTT. This sequence encodes CASSKGQTMNTEAFF. Drawing the rest from reference TRBV19 and TRBJ1-1, the complete variable domain is DGGITQSPKYLFRKEGQNVTLSCEQNLNHDAMYWYRQDPGQGLRLIYYSQIVNDFQKGDIAEGYSVSREKKESFPLTVTSAQKNPTAFYLCASSKGQTMNTEAFFGQGTRLTVV.

The chain uses TRBV27 and TRBJ1-5; D is perhaps TRBD1 (5 bases). The CDR3 consists of 12 residues. V was shortened by 4 bases and J by 9 bases, with 10 bases between the two germline ends. Germline lookup yields CDR1 MNHEY and CDR2 SMNVEV (reference sequence). CDR3 loop: CASSSSGGPQHF. The CDR3 bases are TGTGCCAGCAGTTCTAGTGGGGGGCCCCAGCATTTT.

This clonotype was observed at least ten times. The chain links TRBV30 to TRBJ2-2; D ambiguous. Trimming stripped 5 bases from V and 7 bases from J, with 8 bases between. This CDR3 is 11 amino acids long. Germline V gives CDR1 GTSNPN, CDR2 SVGIG (reference sequence). CDR3 nucleotide sequence: TGTGCCTGGTTGGCTTTCGGGGAGCTGTTTTTT. Amino acids: CAWLAFGELFF. Using reference TRBV30 and TRBJ2-2 for the parts outside the CDR3, the full variable domain is SQTIHQWPATLVQPVGSPLSLECTVEGTSNPNLYWYRQAAGRGLQLLFYSVGIGQISSEVPQNLSASRPQDRQFILSSKKLLLSDSGFYLCAWLAFGELFFGEGSRLTVL.

This clonotype was seen a few times. The chain carries TRBV7-2 and TRBJ1-5, with D tentatively TRBD1 (6 bases). Germline V gene sequence: CDR1 SGHTA, CDR2 FQGNSA. V lost 2 bases to trimming and J lost 7 bases, with 15 bases between them. There are 15 residues in the CDR3. The CDR3 is CASSLTWGAGQPQHF. For the CDR3, the DNA is TGTGCCAGCAGCTTAACATGGGGGGCAGGCCAGCCCCAGCATTTT.

This clonotype was seen many times. The chain couples TRBV11-2 to TRBJ2-7, with 16 bases matching TRBD2. Germline lookup yields CDR1 SGHAT and CDR2 FQNNGV. The ends lost 4 bases at V and 3 bases at J; junction bases unmatched: 6. The CDR3 consists of 17 residues. The CDR3 coding sequence is TGTGCCAGCAGCTGGGGGACTAGCGGGAGGGGAGGCTACGAGCAGTACTTC. This codes for CASSWGTSGRGGYEQYF.

Remarks on this clonotype: This sequence may be a read error, since a much larger clone differs from it by one base. The V gene is TRBV2, the J gene TRBJ1-1; D call uncertain. CDR1 is SNHLY, CDR2 FYNNEI, per germline. The CDR3 runs 13 residues. This chain's CDR3 is CASYSIGGTGAFF. CDR3 DNA: TGTGCCAGCTATTCCATCGGTGGCACTGGAGCTTTCTTT.

This clonotype was seen at least ten times. The chain is built from TRBV20-1 and TRBJ1-1, with 7 nucleotides matching TRBD1. V trimming: 3 bases; J trimming: 3 bases; junction bases outside the gene matches: 10. The CDR3 length is 15 residues. Germline CDR1 DFQATT, CDR2 SNEGSKA (reference sequence). The CDR3 loop reads CSASYGQAWDTEAFF. The CDR3 bases are TGCAGTGCTAGTTACGGACAGGCCTGGGACACTGAAGCTTTCTTT.

The chain carries TRBV7-9 and TRBJ1-2; D gene uncertain. Deletions cut 3 bases from V and 6 bases from J, with 11 bases between. Per the germline V gene, CDR1 is SEHNR and CDR2 is FQNEAQ (reference sequence). The CDR3 consists of 13 residues. The CDR3 sequence: CASSFPSRDGYTF. DNA for the CDR3: TGTGCCAGCAGCTTTCCCTCACGGGATGGCTACACCTTC.

In its sample, this clonotype was seen many times. V is TRBV27 and J is TRBJ1-6; D is unresolved. Between the trimmed V and J ends, which lost 3 bases and 8 bases, there was a span of 11 bases. The CDR3 consists of 14 residues. Per the germline V gene, CDR1 is MNHEY and CDR2 is SMNVEV (reference sequence). This CDR3 reads CASSFGASYSPLHF. The DNA of the CDR3 is TGTGCCAGCAGTTTTGGAGCTAGTTATTCACCCCTCCACTTT.

This clonotype was detected many times. CDR3 nucleotide sequence: TGTGCCACCAGCATGACTAGCGGGAGGGCCTTTAAAGATACGCAGTATTTT. Its translation: CATSMTSGRAFKDTQYF. The chain carries TRBV15 and TRBJ2-3, with 14 bases aligning to TRBD2. CDR1 is LNHNV, CDR2 YYDKDF, per germline (reference sequence). V trimming: 4 bases; J trimming: 5 bases; junction bases outside the gene matches: 8. The CDR3 loop spans 17 amino acids.

The chain is built from TRBV5-5 and TRBJ2-1; 8 bases match TRBD2. The CDR3 covers 17 residues. Germline V CDR1 and CDR2: SGHKS, YYEKEE (reference sequence). The V and J ends lost 0 bases and 0 bases, in that order; junction bases with no gene match: 5. CDR3 in DNA: TGTGCCAGCAGCTTGGTCAGCGGGAGTCCCTCCTACAATGAGCAGTTCTTC. The encoded protein is CASSLVSGSPSYNEQFF.

The CDR3 DNA follows: TGCGCCAGCAGCCACCGACTAGCGGGAGGCAATGAGCAGTTCTTC. As protein: CASSHRLAGGNEQFF. This rearrangement joins TRBV4-1 to TRBJ2-1; TRBD2 matches at 13 bases. CDR1 MGHRA and CDR2 YSYEKL come from the germline V gene. The CDR3 extends over 15 amino acids. V trimming: 3 bases; J trimming: 6 bases; junction bases outside the gene matches: 2.

J is TRBJ1-1 and V is TRBV19; D gene uncertain. Germline-derived CDR1 and CDR2 are LNHDA and SQIVND (reference sequence). CDR3 size: 14 residues. Deletions cut 6 bases from V and 1 base from J, with 12 bases between. The CDR3 here is CASRKITENTEAFF. The CDR3 region has the DNA TGTGCCAGTAGGAAGATTACAGAGAACACTGAAGCTTTCTTT.

This clonotype was observed once. The chain recombines TRBV7-8 with TRBJ2-7, with 7 nucleotides matching TRBD2. V was pared by 5 bases and J by 2 bases, with 9 bases of the junction left unmatched. Germline-derived CDR1 and CDR2 are SGHVS and FQNEAQ. The CDR3 consists of 15 residues. The CDR3 DNA reads as TGTGCCAGCAGCGGTGGACTAGACGGAGCCTACGAGCAGTACTTC. Amino acid sequence: CASSGGLDGAYEQYF. Filled out from reference TRBV7-8 and TRBJ2-7, the complete variable domain reads GAGVSQSPRYKVAKRGQDVALRCDPISGHVSLFWYQQALGQGPEFLTYFQNEAQLDKSGLPSDRFFAERPEGSVSTLKIQRTQQEDSAVYLCASSGGLDGAYEQYFGPGTRLTVT.

In its sample, this clonotype was seen a few times. This rearrangement joins TRBV5-8 to TRBJ1-1; 9 bases match TRBD1. The V gene end was trimmed by 4 bases and the J gene end by 3 bases; junction bases not matched to a gene: 4. The CDR3 is made up of 14 amino acids. CDR1 SGHTS and CDR2 YDEGEE come from the germline V gene. CDR3 in amino acids: CASSGGTGYTEAFF. In nucleotides, the CDR3 is TGTGCCAGCAGCGGGGGGACAGGGTACACTGAAGCTTTCTTT.

The rearrangement uses TRBV10-3 and TRBJ2-7, with a weak D call TRBD1 (5 bases). The CDR3 has 14 residues. Germline V lookup: CDR1 ENHRY, CDR2 SYGVKD. V gave up 10 bases and J gave up 1 base, with 17 bases separating them. The CDR3 nucleotides read TGTGCCACCTCGGCTGGGCAGGGTTCCTACGAGCAGTACTTC. The encoded protein is CATSAGQGSYEQYF.

This clonotype was picked up one time. The rearrangement uses TRBV20-1 and TRBJ2-7; D is perhaps TRBD2 (6 bases). The V end was cut by 5 bases, the J end by 3 bases, with 11 bases between. Germline CDR1 DFQATT, CDR2 SNEGSKA (reference sequence). The CDR3 runs 12 residues. The CDR3 DNA is TGCAGTGCTCCACCTAGCGACTACGAGCAGTACTTC. Its translation is CSAPPSDYEQYF.

The chain couples TRBV7-8 to TRBJ2-7; 7 positions agree with TRBD2. Matching the DNA end better, TRBJ2-1 makes the J call doubtful. This CDR3 is built from 15 residues. Germline V gene lookup returns CDR1 SGHVS and CDR2 FQNEAQ. The CDR3 loop is CASSLGRERGYEQFF. In DNA, the CDR3 is TGTGCCAGCAGCTTGGGGCGGGAGAGGGGCTACGAGCAGTTCTTC.

V gene TRBV15 combines with J gene TRBJ2-7; perhaps TRBD1 as D (5 bases). Germline-derived CDR1 and CDR2 are LNHNV and YYDKDF (reference sequence). The V end lost 0 bases, the J end lost 6 bases, and 12 bases lay between the germline ends. This CDR3 is built from 14 residues. CDR3 region: CATSRENQGSEQYF. The DNA for the CDR3 is TGTGCCACCAGCAGAGAAAATCAGGGTTCCGAGCAGTACTTC. Drawing the rest from reference TRBV15 and TRBJ2-7, the complete variable domain is DAMVIQNPRYQVTQFGKPVTLSCSQTLNHNVMYWYQQKSSQAPKLLFHYYDKDFNNEADTPDNFQSRRPNTSFCFLDIRSPGLGDTAMYLCATSRENQGSEQYFGPGTRLTVT.